Listed here is a single T cell receptor beta chain. Its antigen is still unknown. The data derive from a study of T cell responses to AZD1222 COVID-19 vaccine. Study results and caveats: Donors in the cohort were predominantly white British and more often female, and clonal diversity was possibly underestimated. In the spike-specific TCR repertoire, nearly half reportedly target unmutated variant regions. Spike-specific TCR breadth rose after two AZD1222 doses, and depth rose as well.

Produced via immunoSEQ multiplex PCR; TCRdb's table is partial and in-frame only. The repertoire holds some 150,000 clones, 85% to 95% seen once, with approximately 3% in the top ten. Trimming stripped 6 bases from V and 10 bases from J, with 18 bases between. CDR3 length: 14 amino acids. Germline assignment: CDR1 MNHEY and CDR2 SVGAGI. This clonotype was obtained from an adult in good health. The sequencing here drew on peripheral blood, taken on day 0 of MenACWY control vaccination. The chain carries TRBV6-5 and TRBJ1-4; weak D call: TRBD1 (6 bases). The CDR3 coding sequence is TGTGCCAGCAGGGCCGACAGGACGGCTGGAAAACTGTTTTTT. This translates into CASRADRTAGKLFF.